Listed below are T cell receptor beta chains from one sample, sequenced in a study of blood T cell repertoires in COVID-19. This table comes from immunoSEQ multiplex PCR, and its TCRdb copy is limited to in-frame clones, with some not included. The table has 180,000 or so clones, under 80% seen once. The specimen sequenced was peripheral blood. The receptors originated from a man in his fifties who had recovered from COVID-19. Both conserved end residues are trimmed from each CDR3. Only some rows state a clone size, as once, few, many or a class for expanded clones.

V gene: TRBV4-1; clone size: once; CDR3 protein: ASSRGPNEQF
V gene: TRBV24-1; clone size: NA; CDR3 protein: ATSDQTGSAFNNEQF
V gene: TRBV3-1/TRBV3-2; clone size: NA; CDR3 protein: ASSQDYGGQPQH
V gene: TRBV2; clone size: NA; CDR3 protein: ASSWNGVSGYEQY
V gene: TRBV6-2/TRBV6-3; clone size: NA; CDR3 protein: ASSAAGAGEQY
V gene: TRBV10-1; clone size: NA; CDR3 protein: ASSEGTAPVYGYT
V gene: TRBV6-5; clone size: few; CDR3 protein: ASSNFWGVGETQY
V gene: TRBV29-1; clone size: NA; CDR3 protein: SVEAGQGGSAEAF
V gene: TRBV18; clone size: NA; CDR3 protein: ASSPLFGTSGTYNEQF
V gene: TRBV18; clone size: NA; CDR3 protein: ASSPGLGKGEQY
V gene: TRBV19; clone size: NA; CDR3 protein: ASRSGGSGGANVLT
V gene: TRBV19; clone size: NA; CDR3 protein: ASSASGGVGNTIY
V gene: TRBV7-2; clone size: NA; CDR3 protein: ASSLALGGQNIQY
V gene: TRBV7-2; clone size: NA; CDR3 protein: ASSSYPGLAEYNEQF
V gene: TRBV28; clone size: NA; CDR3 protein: ASSLYWDRGFNSPLH
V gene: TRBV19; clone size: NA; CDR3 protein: ASSLQRARQF
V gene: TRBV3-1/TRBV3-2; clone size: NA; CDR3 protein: ASSPSTGSGNTIY
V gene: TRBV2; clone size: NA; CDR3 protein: ASKGGVSIYQPQH
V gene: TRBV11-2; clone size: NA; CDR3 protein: ASSLVPQGPTDTQY
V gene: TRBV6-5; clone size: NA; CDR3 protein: ASSKHGRNIQY
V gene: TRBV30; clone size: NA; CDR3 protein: ACAGALNTEAF
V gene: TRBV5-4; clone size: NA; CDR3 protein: ASRPGEGQRNTEAF
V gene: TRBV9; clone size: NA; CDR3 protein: ASSAYSSLAQNYGYT
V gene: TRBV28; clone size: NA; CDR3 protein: ASSLTSGYQETQY
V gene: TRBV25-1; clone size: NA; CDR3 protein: ASRTGQETQY
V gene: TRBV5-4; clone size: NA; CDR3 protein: ASSLASSRLAANEQY
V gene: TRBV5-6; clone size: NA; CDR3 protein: ASSLATGLAGGGGQF
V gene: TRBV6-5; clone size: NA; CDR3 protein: ASSSTDMNTEAF
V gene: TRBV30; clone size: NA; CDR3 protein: AWTRTANQPQH
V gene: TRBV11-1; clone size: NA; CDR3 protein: ASSHPGGTYEQY
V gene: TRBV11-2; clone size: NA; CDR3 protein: ASSSLVSVGDEQY
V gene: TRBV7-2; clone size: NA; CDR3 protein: ASSLWTGGNTGELF
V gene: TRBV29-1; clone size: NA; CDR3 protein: SAATGTMNTEAF
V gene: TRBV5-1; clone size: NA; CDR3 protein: ASSLVARRGTGELF
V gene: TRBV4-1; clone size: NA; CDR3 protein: ASSLNRGAGELF
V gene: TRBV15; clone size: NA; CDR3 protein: ATSRSQANEQF
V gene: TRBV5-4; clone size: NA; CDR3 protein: ASSLAHTGMDIQY
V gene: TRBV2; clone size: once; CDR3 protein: ASSDSPQSNEQF
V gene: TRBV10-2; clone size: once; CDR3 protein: ASNRGLAGGGSSYNEQF
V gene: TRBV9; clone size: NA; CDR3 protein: ASSSGQSSSYEQY